This TCR beta chain was sequenced in a study of cytomegalovirus exposure and HLA in healthy donors. The study's findings and limits: Cytomegalovirus association was assigned to more than 150 TCR beta chains. Because they were indistinguishable, some V segments, including TRBV6-2 and TRBV6-3, were excluded.

Primers: 60 Vbeta forward and 13 Jbeta reverse. Clones were read by immunoSEQ multiplex PCR, and TCRdb kept only the in-frame ones, dropping some. Of around 200,000 clones in the sample, around four fifths were seen once. Of note for this clone: What it recognizes is unknown.

CDR1 MNHEY and CDR2 SMNVEV come from the germline V gene (reference sequence). This CDR3 is built from 14 residues. Deletions cut 3 bases from V and 1 base from J, with 6 bases between. Sequencing was performed on PBMCs. The TCR sequence derives from a middle-aged man in good health and CMV-seronegative. The chain has TRBV27 and TRBJ2-2, with D tentatively TRBD2 (5 bases). The CDR3, as DNA: TGTGCCAGCAGTTTCGGGGTGAACACCGGGGAGCTGTTTTTT. This codes for CASSFGVNTGELFF.